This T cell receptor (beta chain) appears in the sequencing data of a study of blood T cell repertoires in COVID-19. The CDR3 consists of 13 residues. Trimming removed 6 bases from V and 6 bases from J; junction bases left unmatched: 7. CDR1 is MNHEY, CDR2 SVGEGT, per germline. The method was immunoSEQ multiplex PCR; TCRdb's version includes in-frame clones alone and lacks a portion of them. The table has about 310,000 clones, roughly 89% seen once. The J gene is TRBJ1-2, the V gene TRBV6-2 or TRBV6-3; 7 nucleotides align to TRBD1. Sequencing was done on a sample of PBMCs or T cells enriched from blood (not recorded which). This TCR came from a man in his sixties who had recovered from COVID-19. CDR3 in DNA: TGTGCCAGCAGCCTGGGACAGACAAATGGCTACACCTTC. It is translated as CASSLGQTNGYTF.